This entry describes one T cell receptor beta chain. No antigen is known for it. The data were taken from a study of T cell responses to AZD1222 COVID-19 vaccine. Overall study findings and caveats: Mostly white British, mostly female donors; authors suggested clonal diversity may be underestimated. Vaccine-associated CD4 TCRs ranged over spike, dominating at 160-218 and 743-854. Among those given AZD1222, only six were seropositive at baseline.

Assay used: immunoSEQ multiplex PCR; TCRdb lists only in-frame clones, some missing. Of some 180,000 clones in the sample, about 90% were seen once. The CDR3 covers 12 residues. In germline, CDR1 is MDHEN, CDR2 SYDVKM. Trimming took 5 bases from V and 3 from J, leaving 7 bases between them. The source was peripheral blood, collected on day 0 of AZD1222 vaccination. The rearrangement joins TRBV28 to TRBJ1-2; D is uncertain. The sequence came from an adult in good health. The CDR3 loop reads CASSRVDYGYTF. CDR3 in DNA: TGTGCCAGCAGTAGGGTGGACTATGGCTACACCTTC.